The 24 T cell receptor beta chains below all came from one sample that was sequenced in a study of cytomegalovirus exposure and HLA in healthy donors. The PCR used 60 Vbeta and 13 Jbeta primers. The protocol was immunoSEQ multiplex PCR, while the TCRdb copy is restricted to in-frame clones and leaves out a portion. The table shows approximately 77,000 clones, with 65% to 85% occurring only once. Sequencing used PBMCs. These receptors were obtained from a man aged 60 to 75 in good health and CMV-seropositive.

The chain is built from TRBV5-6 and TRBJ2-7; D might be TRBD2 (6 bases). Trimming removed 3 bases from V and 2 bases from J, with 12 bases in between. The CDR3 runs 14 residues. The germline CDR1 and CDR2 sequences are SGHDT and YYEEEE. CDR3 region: CASSSGGGTYEQYF. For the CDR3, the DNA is TGTGCCAGCAGCTCAGGAGGCGGGACCTACGAGCAGTACTTC.

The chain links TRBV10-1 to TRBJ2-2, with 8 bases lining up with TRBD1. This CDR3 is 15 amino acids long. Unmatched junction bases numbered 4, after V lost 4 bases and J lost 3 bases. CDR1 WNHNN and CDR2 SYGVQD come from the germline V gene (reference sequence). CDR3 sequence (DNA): TGCGCCAGCAGTGTTGCACAGGGGGACACCGGGGAGCTGTTTTTT. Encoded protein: CASSVAQGDTGELFF.

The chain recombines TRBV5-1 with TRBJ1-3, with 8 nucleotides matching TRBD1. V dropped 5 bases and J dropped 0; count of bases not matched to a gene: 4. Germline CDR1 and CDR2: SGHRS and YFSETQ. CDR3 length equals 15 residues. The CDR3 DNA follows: TGCGCCAGCAGTCAGGGGGCCACCTCTGGAAACACCATATATTTT. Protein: CASSQGATSGNTIYF.

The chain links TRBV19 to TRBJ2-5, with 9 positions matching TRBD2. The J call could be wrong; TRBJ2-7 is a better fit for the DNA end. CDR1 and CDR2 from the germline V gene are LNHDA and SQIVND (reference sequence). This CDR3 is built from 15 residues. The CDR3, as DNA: TGTGCCAGTAAACAAGCGGGAGGAATCTCCTACGAGCAGTACTTC. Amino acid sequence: CASKQAGGISYEQYF.

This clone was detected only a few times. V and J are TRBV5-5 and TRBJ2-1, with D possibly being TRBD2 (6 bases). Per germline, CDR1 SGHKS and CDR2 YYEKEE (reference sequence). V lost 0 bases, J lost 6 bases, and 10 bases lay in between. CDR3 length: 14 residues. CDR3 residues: CASSLALGGNEQFF. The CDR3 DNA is TGTGCCAGCAGCTTGGCGCTCGGGGGCAATGAGCAGTTCTTC.

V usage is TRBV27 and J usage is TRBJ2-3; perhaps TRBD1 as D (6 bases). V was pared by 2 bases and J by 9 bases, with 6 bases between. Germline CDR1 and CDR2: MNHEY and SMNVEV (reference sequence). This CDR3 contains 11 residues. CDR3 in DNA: TGTGCCAGCAGTTTAGGGGGCACGCAGTATTTT. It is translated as CASSLGGTQYF.

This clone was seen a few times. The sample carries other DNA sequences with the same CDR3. The CDR3 region has the DNA TGTGCCAGCAGCGTAGAGGGGACAGAGTACAATGAGCAGTTCTTC. This translates into CASSVEGTEYNEQFF. This chain joins TRBV9 and TRBJ2-1; 7 bases are a match to TRBD1. Trimming cost V 0 bases and J 4 bases; bases outside gene matches: 4. The CDR3 is made up of 15 amino acids. The V gene's germline CDR1 is SGDLS and CDR2 YYNGEE.

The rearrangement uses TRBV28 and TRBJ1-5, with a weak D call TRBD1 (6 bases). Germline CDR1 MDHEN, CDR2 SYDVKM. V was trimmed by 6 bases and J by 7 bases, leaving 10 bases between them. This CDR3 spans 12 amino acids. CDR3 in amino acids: CASSQGWQPQHF. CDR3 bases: TGTGCCAGCAGCCAGGGGTGGCAGCCCCAGCATTTT.

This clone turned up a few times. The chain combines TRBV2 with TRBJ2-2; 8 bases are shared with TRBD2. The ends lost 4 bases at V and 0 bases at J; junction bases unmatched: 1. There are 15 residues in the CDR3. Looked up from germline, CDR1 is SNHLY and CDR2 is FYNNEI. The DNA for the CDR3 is TGTGCCAGCAGTGTTAGCGGGACGAACACCGGGGAGCTGTTTTTT. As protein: CASSVSGTNTGELFF.

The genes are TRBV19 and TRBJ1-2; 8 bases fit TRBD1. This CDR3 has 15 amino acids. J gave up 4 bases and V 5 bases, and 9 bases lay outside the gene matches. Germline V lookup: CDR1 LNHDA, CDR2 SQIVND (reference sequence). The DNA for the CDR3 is TGTGCCAGTAGTTGGCCAGGGGGCAGGGGCTATGGCTACACCTTC. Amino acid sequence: CASSWPGGRGYGYTF.

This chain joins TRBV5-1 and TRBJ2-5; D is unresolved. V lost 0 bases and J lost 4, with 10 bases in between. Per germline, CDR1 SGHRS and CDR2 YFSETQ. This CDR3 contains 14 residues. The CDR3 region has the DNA TGCGCCAGCAGCTTGGAAGGAGTTACAGAGACCCAGTACTTC. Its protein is CASSLEGVTETQYF.

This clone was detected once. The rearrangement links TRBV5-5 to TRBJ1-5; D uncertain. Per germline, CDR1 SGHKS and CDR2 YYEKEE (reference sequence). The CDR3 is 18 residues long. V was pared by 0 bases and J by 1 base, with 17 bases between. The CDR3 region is CASSLEEAGVLSNQPQHF. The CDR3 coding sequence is TGTGCCAGCAGCTTGGAGGAGGCCGGAGTGTTGAGCAATCAGCCCCAGCATTTT.

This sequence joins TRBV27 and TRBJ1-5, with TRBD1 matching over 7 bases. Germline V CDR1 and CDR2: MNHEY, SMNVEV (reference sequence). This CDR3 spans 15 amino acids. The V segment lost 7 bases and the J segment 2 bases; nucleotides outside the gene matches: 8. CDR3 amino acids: CASKYSTGGNQPQHF. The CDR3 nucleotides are TGTGCCAGCAAATATTCAACAGGGGGCAATCAGCCCCAGCATTTT.

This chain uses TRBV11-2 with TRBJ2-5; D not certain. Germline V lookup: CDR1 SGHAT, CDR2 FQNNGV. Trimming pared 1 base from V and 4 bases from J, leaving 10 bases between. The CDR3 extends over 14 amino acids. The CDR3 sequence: CASSLGGKGETQYF. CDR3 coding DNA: TGTGCCAGCAGCTTAGGCGGTAAAGGAGAGACCCAGTACTTC.

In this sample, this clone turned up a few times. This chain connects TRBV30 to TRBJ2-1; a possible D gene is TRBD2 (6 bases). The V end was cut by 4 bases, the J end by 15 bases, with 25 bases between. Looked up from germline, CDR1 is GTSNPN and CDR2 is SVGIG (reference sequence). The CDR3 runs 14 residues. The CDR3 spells CAWNPGGMGYGVFF. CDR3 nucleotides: TGTGCCTGGAATCCCGGGGGAATGGGATATGGAGTGTTCTTC.

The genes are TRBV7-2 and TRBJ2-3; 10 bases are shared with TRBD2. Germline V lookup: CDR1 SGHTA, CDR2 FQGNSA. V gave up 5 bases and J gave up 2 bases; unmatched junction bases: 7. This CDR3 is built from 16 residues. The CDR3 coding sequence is TGTGCCAGCAGCGTCCTAGCGGGGGCTATCACAGATACGCAGTATTTT. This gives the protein CASSVLAGAITDTQYF.

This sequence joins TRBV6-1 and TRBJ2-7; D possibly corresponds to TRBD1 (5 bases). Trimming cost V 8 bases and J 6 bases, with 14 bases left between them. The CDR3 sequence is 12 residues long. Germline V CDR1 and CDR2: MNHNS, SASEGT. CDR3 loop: CASDRLGLEQYF. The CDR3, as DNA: TGTGCCAGCGATAGGTTGGGGCTCGAGCAGTACTTC.

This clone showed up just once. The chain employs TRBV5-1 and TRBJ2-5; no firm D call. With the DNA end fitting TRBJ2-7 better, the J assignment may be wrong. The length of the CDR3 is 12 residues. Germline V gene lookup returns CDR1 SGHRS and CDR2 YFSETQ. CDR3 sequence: CASSLGDYEQYF. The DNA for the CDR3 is TGCGCCAGCAGCTTGGGTGACTACGAGCAGTACTTC.

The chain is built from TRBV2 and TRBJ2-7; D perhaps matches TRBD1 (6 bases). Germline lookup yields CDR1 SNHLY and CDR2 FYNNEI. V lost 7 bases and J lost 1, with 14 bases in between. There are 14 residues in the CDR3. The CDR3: CASMRQGRSYEQYF. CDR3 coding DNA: TGTGCCAGCATGAGGCAGGGGAGATCCTACGAGCAGTACTTC.

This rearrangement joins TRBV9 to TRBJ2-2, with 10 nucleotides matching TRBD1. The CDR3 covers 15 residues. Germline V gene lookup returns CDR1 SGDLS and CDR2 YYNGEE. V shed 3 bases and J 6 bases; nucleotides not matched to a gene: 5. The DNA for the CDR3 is TGTGCCAGCAGCGCGTTAGGACAGGGGGCCGGGGAGCTGTTTTTT. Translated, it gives CASSALGQGAGELFF.

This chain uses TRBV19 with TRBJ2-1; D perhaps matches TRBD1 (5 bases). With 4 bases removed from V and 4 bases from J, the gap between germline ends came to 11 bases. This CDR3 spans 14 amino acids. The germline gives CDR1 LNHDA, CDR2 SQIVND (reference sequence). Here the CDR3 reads CASSNVDSYNEQFF. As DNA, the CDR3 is TGTGCCAGTAGTAACGTTGACAGTTACAATGAGCAGTTCTTC.

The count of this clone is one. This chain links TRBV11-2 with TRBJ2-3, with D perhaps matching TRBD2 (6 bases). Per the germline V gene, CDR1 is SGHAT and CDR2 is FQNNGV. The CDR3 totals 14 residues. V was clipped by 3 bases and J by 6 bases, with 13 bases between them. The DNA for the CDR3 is TGTGCCAGCAGCTTTCTATCGGGGGTGGATACGCAGTATTTT. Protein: CASSFLSGVDTQYF.

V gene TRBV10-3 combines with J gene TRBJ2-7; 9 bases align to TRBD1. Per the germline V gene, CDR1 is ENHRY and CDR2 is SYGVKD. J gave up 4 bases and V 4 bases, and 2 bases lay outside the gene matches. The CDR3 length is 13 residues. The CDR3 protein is CAISGTGVYEQYF. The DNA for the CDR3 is TGTGCCATCAGTGGGACAGGGGTTTACGAGCAGTACTTC.

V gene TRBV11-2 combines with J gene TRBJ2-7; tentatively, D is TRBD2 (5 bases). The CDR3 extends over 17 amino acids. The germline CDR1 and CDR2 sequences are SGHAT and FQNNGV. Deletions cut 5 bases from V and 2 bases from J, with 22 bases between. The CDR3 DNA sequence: TGTGCCAGCAGCACCCCCCTGCGGGCCCCCCCTCCCTACGAGCAGTACTTC. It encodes CASSTPLRAPPPYEQYF.